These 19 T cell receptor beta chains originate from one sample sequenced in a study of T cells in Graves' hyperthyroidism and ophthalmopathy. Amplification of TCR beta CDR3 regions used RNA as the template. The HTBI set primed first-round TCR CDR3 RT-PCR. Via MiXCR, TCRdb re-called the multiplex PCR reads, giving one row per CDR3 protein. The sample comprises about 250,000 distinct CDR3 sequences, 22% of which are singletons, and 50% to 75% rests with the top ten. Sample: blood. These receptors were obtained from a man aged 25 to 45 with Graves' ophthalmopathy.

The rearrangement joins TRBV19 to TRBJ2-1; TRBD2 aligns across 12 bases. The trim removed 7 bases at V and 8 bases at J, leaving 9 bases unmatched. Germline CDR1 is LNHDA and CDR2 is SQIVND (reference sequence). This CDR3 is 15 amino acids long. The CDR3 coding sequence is TGTGCCAGTACTAGCGGGAGGGGTAGGCTCGATGAGCAGTTCTTC. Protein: CASTSGRGRLDEQFF.

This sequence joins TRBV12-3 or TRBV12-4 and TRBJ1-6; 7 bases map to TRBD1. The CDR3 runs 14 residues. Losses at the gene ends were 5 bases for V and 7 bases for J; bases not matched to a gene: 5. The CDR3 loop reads CASSIQGTNSPLHF. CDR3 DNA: TGTGCCAGCAGTATACAGGGGACGAATTCACCCCTCCACTTT.

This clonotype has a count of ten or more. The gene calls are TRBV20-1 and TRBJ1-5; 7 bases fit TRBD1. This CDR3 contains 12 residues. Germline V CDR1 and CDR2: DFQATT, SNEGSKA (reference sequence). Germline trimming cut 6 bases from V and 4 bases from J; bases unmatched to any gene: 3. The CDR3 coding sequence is TGCAGTGCCAAGACAGGGAATCAGCCCCAGCATTTT. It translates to CSAKTGNQPQHF.

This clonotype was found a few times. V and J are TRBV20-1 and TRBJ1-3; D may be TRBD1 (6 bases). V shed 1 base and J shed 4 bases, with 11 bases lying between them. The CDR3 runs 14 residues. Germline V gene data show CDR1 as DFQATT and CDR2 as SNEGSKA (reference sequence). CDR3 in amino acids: CSARGGRAGNTIYF. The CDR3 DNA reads TGCAGTGCTAGAGGGGGGCGCGCAGGAAACACCATATATTTT.

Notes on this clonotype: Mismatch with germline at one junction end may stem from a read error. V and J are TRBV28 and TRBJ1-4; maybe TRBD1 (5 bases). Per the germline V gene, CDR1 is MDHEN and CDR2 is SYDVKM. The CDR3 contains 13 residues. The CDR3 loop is CVSYRQTNEKLFF. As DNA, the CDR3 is TGTGTCAGCTACCGACAGACTAATGAAAAACTGTTTTTT.

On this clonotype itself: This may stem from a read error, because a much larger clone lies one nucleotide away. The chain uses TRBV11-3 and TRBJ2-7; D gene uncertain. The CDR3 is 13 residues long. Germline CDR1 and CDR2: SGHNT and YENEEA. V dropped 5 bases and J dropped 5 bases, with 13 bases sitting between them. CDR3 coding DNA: TGTGCCAGCAGCCCTAGGCTGTGGAACGAGCAGTACTTC. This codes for CASSPRLWNEQYF.

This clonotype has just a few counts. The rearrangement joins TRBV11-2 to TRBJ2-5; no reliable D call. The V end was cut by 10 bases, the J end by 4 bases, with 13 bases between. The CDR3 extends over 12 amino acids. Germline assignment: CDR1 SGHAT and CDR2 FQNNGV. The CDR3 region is CATAYGRETQYF. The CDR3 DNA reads TGTGCCACCGCATACGGCCGAGAGACCCAGTACTTC.

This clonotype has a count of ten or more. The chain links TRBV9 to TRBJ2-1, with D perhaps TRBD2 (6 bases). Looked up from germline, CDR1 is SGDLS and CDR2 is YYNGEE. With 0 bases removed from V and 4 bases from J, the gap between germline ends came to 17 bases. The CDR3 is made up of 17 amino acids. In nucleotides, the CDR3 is TGTGCCAGCAGCGTAGAGTTCCGGCTGGCGGGATACAATGAGCAGTTCTTC. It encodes CASSVEFRLAGYNEQFF.

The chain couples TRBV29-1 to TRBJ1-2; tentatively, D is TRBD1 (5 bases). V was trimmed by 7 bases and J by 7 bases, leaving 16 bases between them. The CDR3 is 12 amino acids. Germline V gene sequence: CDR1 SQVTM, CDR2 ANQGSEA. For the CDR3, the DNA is TGCAGCGCAGCGAAAGGGGCTGGTGGCTACACCTTC. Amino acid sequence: CSAAKGAGGYTF.

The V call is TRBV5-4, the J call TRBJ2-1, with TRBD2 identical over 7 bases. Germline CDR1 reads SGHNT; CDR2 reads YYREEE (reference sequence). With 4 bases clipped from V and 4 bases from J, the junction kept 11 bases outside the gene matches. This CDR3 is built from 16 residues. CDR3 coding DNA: TGTGCCAGCAGCCCAACCCTAAGCGGGGCATACAATGAGCAGTTCTTC. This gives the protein CASSPTLSGAYNEQFF.

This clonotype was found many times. This CDR3 reads CASSLSQGAQPQHF. Here the CDR3 DNA reads TGTGCCAGCAGTTTATCACAGGGGGCTCAGCCCCAGCATTTT. The chain recombines TRBV28 with TRBJ1-5, with 9 bases lining up with TRBD1. Germline V gene lookup returns CDR1 MDHEN and CDR2 SYDVKM. V gave up 1 base and J gave up 6 bases; unmatched junction bases: 1. The CDR3 length is 14 residues.

CDR3 sequence: CASSLEGRGRDEKLFF. The CDR3 DNA is TGTGCCAGCAGCTTGGAGGGGCGGGGTAGAGATGAAAAACTGTTTTTT. This chain joins TRBV5-6 and TRBJ1-4, with D perhaps matching TRBD1 (5 bases). Trimming stripped 0 bases from V and 6 bases from J, with 15 bases between. The CDR3 consists of 16 residues. Germline CDR1 SGHDT, CDR2 YYEEEE.

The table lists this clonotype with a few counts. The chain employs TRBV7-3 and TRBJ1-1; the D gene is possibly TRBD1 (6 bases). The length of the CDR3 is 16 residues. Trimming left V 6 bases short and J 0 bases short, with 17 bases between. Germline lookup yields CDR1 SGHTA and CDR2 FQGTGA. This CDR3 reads CASREWDIILNTEAFF. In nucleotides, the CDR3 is TGTGCCAGCAGGGAGTGGGACATCATTTTGAACACTGAAGCTTTCTTT.

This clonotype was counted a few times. This chain's CDR3 is CASSVEGTEKAFF. CDR3 coding DNA: TGTGCCAGCAGCGTAGAAGGGACGGAGAAGGCTTTCTTT. V and J are TRBV9 and TRBJ1-1; tentatively, D is TRBD1 (5 bases). This CDR3 contains 13 residues. With 0 bases removed from V and 11 bases from J, the gap between germline ends came to 14 bases. Per the germline V gene, CDR1 is SGDLS and CDR2 is YYNGEE.

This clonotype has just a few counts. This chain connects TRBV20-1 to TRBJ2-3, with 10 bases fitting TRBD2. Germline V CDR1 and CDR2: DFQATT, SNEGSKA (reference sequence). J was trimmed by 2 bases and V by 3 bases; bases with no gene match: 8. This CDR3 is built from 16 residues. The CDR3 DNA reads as TGCAGTGCTAGCGCCCCCGGGACTAGCGCCACAGATACGCAGTATTTT. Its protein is CSASAPGTSATDTQYF.

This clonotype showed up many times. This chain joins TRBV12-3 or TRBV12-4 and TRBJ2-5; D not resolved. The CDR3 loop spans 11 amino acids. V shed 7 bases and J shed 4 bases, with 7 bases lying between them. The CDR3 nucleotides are TGTGCCAGCACCTTGGGAGAGACCCAGTACTTC. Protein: CASTLGETQYF.

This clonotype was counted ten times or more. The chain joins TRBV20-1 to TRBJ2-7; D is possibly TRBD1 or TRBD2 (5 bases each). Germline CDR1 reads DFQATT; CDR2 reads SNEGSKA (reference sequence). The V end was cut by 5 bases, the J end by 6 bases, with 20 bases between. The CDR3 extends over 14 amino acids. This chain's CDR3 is CSACRDPASGEQYF. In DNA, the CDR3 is TGCAGTGCTTGCAGGGACCCCGCATCCGGCGAGCAGTACTTC.

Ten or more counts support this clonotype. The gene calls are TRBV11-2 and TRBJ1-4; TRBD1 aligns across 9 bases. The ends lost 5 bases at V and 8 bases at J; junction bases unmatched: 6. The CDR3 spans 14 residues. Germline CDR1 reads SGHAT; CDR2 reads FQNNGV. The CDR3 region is CASSARTGVEKLFF. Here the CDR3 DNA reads TGTGCCAGCAGCGCCCGGACAGGGGTCGAAAAACTGTTTTTT.

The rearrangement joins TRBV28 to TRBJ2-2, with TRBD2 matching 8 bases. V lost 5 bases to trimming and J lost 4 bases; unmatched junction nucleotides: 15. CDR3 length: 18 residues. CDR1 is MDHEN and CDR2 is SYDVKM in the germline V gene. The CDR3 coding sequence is TGTGCCAGCAGTCACGCCGGGGGGGACCGGGGGACCACCGGGGAGCTGTTTTTT. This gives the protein CASSHAGGDRGTTGELFF.